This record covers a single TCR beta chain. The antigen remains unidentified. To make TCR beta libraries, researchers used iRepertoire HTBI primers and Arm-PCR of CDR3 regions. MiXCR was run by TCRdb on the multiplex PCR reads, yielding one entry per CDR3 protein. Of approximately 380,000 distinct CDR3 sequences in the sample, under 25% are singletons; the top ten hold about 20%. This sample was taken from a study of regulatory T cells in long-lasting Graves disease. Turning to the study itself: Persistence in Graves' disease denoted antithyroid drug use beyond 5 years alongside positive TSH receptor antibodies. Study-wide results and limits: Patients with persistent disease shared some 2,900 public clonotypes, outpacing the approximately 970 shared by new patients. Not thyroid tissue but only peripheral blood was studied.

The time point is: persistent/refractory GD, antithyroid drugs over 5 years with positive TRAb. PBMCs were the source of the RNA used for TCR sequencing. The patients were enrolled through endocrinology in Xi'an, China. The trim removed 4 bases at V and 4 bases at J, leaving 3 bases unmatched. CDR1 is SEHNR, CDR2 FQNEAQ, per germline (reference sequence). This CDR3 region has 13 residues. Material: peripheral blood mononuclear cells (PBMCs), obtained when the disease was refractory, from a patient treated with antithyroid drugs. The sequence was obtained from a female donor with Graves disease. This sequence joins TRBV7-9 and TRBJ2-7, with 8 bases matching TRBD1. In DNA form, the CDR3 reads TGTGCCAGCAGCTACAACAGGGGGTACGAGCAGTACTTC. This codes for CASSYNRGYEQYF.